This T cell receptor beta chain was found in a study of blood T cells in healthy people across ages. A J-beta primer mix and a sample-barcoded 5' primer were used in a second PCR of about 7 to 12 cycles. Each cDNA molecule was tagged by a template-switch adaptor that had 12 random nucleotides. Each CDR3 protein gets one entry after TCRdb re-called the 5' RACE reads with MiXCR. In the table there are about 1.8 million distinct CDR3 sequences, 40% to 55% of which are singletons. The germline V and J ends were trimmed by 6 bases and 2 bases, with 13 bases remaining between them. The CDR3 loop spans 14 amino acids. CDR1 MNHEY and CDR2 SVGEGT come from the germline V gene. Those donating, healthy Caucasian individuals from Russia, were aged roughly 6 to 100. The study isolated at least 6.5 million PBMCs from each sample.

J is TRBJ1-2 and V is TRBV6-2 or TRBV6-3, with a possible D match to TRBD1 (6 bases). The TCR originated in a woman between 40 and 55 years old in good health. Sequenced material: blood. The CDR3 nucleotides are TGTGCCAGCAGGCGGGACGGGACAAACTATGGCTACACCTTC. This translates into CASRRDGTNYGYTF.